This TCR beta chain was identified during a study of T cell clonotyping in hematopoietic cell transplantation. In the case of this clone: Its antigen is unknown.

Clones were read by immunoSEQ multiplex PCR, and TCRdb kept only the in-frame ones, dropping some. The table includes approximately 44,000 clones, approximately 95% detected once. The study, taken as a whole, reports: Without cell sorting, CD4 versus CD8 contributions remain unresolved. Pathologically expanded recipient clonotypes increased progressively from day 30 to day 180 as diversity fell. Higher Inverse Simpson Index values in graft donor and pretransplant recipient predicted broader posttransplant TCR diversity. At the given depth, recipient repertoires were over 97% de novo clonotypes.

This receptor was identified in a man aged 30 to 45 in good health. Some clones in this sample may be carry-over from other donors' samples. Sequencing was done on a sample of peripheral blood mononuclear cells.

CDR3 sequence reads: CASTATAGPYNEQFF. The CDR3, as DNA: TGTGCCAGCACGGCGACAGCGGGACCCTACAATGAGCAGTTCTTC. V usage is TRBV2 and J usage is TRBJ2-1, with 7 bases identical to TRBD2. Germline-derived CDR1 and CDR2 are SNHLY and FYNNEI. After removal of 7 bases from V and 2 bases from J, the junction contained 8 bases not matched to a gene. The CDR3 has 15 residues.